Here is one T cell receptor beta chain with its context. Its antigen is undetermined. This entry is derived from a study of shared clonotypes between healthy human individuals. The data were produced by immunoSEQ multiplex PCR, yet TCRdb's version contains in-frame clones alone and is incomplete. The sample lists more than 2,000,000 clones, more than 90% seen once, with 0.11% to 0.15% in the top ten. Looked up from germline, CDR1 is SGHVS and CDR2 is FNYEAQ. The V end was cut by 3 bases, the J end by 7 bases, with 9 bases between. The CDR3 covers 13 residues. The study's findings and limits: With few donors, the genetic and exposure-history diversity represented was limited.

The J gene is TRBJ2-2, the V gene TRBV7-6; D is unresolved. Sequenced sample: naive CD4+ T cells sorted from blood. Subset described: CD45RA+ positively selected. This TCR derives from a young man in good health. CDR3 in DNA: TGTGCCAGCAGCTTTCTCGTCCTCGGGGAGCTGTTTTTT. The encoded protein is CASSFLVLGELFF.